The clone carrying this T cell receptor (beta chain) occurred once. The length of the CDR3 is 14 residues. CDR1 and CDR2 from the germline V gene are SNHLY and FYNNEI. V lost 6 bases and J 4 bases, leaving 12 bases between the germline ends. The data were produced by immunoSEQ multiplex PCR, yet TCRdb's version contains in-frame clones alone and is incomplete. Of some 350,000 clones detected, approximately 91% appear once; the ten largest clones hold about 7%. The sample belongs to a study of blood T cell repertoires in COVID-19. This clonotype was obtained from a woman between 65 and 79 years old with COVID-19, enrolled during active disease. The chain couples TRBV2 to TRBJ2-2; D perhaps matches TRBD1 (6 bases). Material for sequencing was peripheral blood. The CDR3 is CASSHRESTGELFF. The DNA for the CDR3 is TGTGCCAGCAGCCACAGGGAGTCCACCGGGGAGCTGTTTTTT.